The rows below give T cell receptor beta chains drawn from one sample of a study of Graves' ophthalmopathy and Graves' hyperthyroidism. TCRdb reprocessed the multiplex PCR reads via MiXCR and lists one record per CDR3 protein. The repertoire holds a few hundred thousand distinct CDR3 sequences, with 15% to 19% as singletons. Sequenced input: peripheral blood. These receptors all stem from a woman aged 18-29 years with stable Graves' hyperthyroidism. CDR3s include the opening cysteine and the closing phenylalanine or tryptophan. D genes are given only for firm matches. Clone size is shown for a subset of rows, as once, few, many or a class of expanded clone.

TRBJ1-1,many,TRBV12-3/TRBV12-4,-,TGTGCCAGCAGCAGAGGGGGGGACACTGAAGCTTTCTTT,CASSRGGDTEAFF
TRBJ1-1,-,TRBV18,-,TGTGCCAGCTCACCACAGGAGGACACTGAAGCTTTCTTT,CASSPQEDTEAFF
TRBJ1-2,many,TRBV9,-,TGTGCCAGCAGCTTGGACAACTCCTATGGCTACACCTTC,CASSLDNSYGYTF
TRBJ2-2,many,TRBV9,-,TGTGCCAGCAGCGTAGTAGGGGTGGGGGAGCTGTTTTTT,CASSVVGVGELFF
TRBJ1-5,-,TRBV19,-,TGTGCCAGTAGGCTCAGGGGTGGGCAGCCCCAGCATTTT,CASRLRGGQPQHF
TRBJ1-1,-,TRBV20-1,-,TGCAGTGCTAGAGTCGGTGACACTGAAGCTTTCTTT,CSARVGDTEAFF
TRBJ1-1,-,TRBV4-1,-,TGCGCCAGCAGCCAAGATCGTATTTGGGGGCGGGGAAGCACTGAAGCTTTCTTT,CASSQDRIWGRGSTEAFF
TRBJ1-5,many,TRBV12-3/TRBV12-4,-,TGTGCCAGCAGTTTTGTGGGGCCAGGTCAGCCCCAGCATTTT,CASSFVGPGQPQHF
TRBJ1-3,few,TRBV5-1,-,TGCGCCAGCAGCTGGAGCTCACCCAGCTCTGGAAACACCATATATTTT,CASSWSSPSSGNTIYF
TRBJ1-5,-,TRBV6-1,TRBD1,TGTGCCAGCAGTGAGGGACAGGTTCCCAATCAGCCCCAGCATTTT,CASSEGQVPNQPQHF